These T cell receptor beta chains were read from a single sample in a study of control samples from healthy donors and cancer patients. Repertoires were generated with immunoSEQ multiplex PCR, while TCRdb's copy carries only in-frame clones and drops some. The table has under 200,000 clones, just over 95% seen once. The sample comprised blood. These receptors were taken from a woman under 40 in good health. CDR3s include the opening cysteine and the closing phenylalanine or tryptophan. The order of the fields is J gene, V gene, clone size, D gene, CDR3 DNA, CDR3 protein. A D gene is named only where the DNA matches it firmly. For some rows the clone size is stated as once, few or many, or as a class when expanded; others skip it.

>TRBJ2-2|TRBV10-2|.|TRBD2
TGCGCCAGCAGACTAGCGGGAGCCCCTGGGGAGCTGTTTTTT
CASRLAGAPGELFF
>TRBJ2-7|TRBV29-1|.|.
TGCAGCGTTGAAGAGGGCGGCGGGATGTACGAGCAGTACTTC
CSVEEGGGMYEQYF
>TRBJ2-7|TRBV4-1|.|TRBD2
TGCGCCAGCAGCCAAGACCTAATAATGGGACTAAATAACTACGAGCAGTACTTC
CASSQDLIMGLNNYEQYF
>TRBJ1-5|TRBV5-1|.|.
TGCGCCAGCAGCTTGCGAGGGGACAGCAATCAGCCCCAGCATTTT
CASSLRGDSNQPQHF
>TRBJ1-2|TRBV9|.|.
TGTGCCAGCACCTTCGAGGCGCAGGGGAATGGCTACACCTTC
CASTFEAQGNGYTF
>TRBJ1-4|TRBV18|.|.
TGTGCCAGCTCACTGACCGACGGAACAACTAATGAAAAACTGTTTTTT
CASSLTDGTTNEKLFF
>TRBJ2-1|TRBV3-1/TRBV3-2|.|TRBD1
TGTGCCAGCAGCGCCCGGGACAGGCTTAACAATGAGCAGTTCTTC
CASSARDRLNNEQFF
>TRBJ1-1|TRBV30|.|TRBD1
TGTGCCTGGAGGGAGACAGGGAGGACTGAAGCTTTCTTT
CAWRETGRTEAFF
>TRBJ2-7|TRBV5-8|.|TRBD1
TGTGCCAGCAGCTACGGACAGGGAAGCGTCTACGAGCAGTACTTC
CASSYGQGSVYEQYF
>TRBJ1-1|TRBV5-1|.|.
TGCGCCAGCAGCTTGGGATCCCTGGGTCTTACTGAAGCTTTCTTT
CASSLGSLGLTEAFF
>TRBJ2-3|TRBV7-7|.|TRBD1
TGTGCTAGCAGCTTAGGAGCAGGACAGGAGCAGTATTTT
CASSLGAGQEQYF
>TRBJ1-2|TRBV19|medium-sized|TRBD1
TGTGCCAGTAGTATGTCGGCAGGGGGGAACTATGGCTACACCTTC
CASSMSAGGNYGYTF
>TRBJ2-7|TRBV5-1|.|.
TGCGCCAGCAGCTTGGGACAGAGGACCTACGAGCAGTACTTC
CASSLGQRTYEQYF
>TRBJ2-7|TRBV9|.|TRBD1
TGTGCCAGCAGCCCGCGACGGCAGGGGGCCACCTACGAGCAGTACTTC
CASSPRRQGATYEQYF
>TRBJ2-5|TRBV7-6|.|.
TGTGCCAGCAGCCAAGAGACCCAGTACTTC
CASSQETQYF
>TRBJ1-2|TRBV7-9|.|TRBD1
TGTGCCAGCAGCTTAGCCGCTCGTGACAGGGGTAAAACACCTTATGGCTACACCTTC
CASSLAARDRGKTPYGYTF